These 8 T cell receptor beta chains share one sample of origin, sequenced in a study of T cell responses to AZD1222 COVID-19 vaccine. The repertoire was sequenced with immunoSEQ multiplex PCR; TCRdb's copy has only in-frame clones and lacks some. In the table there are more than 95,000 clones, 89% of which are singletons. Sequenced material: peripheral blood, taken on day 0 of AZD1222 vaccination. The source of these receptors is an adult in good health.

This clone has only one observation. The chain is built from TRBV7-9 and TRBJ1-6; no definite D call. Trimming pared 5 bases from V and 6 bases from J, leaving 5 bases between. CDR1 SEHNR and CDR2 FQNEAQ come from the germline V gene (reference sequence). The CDR3 covers 12 residues. This CDR3 is CASSSGNSPLHF. DNA of the CDR3: TGTGCCAGCAGCAGCGGTAATTCACCCCTCCACTTT.

The gene calls are TRBV6-5 and TRBJ1-2; D may be TRBD1 (5 bases). The CDR3 totals 14 residues. Trimming cost V 0 bases and J 8 bases, with 13 bases left between them. The germline CDR1 and CDR2 sequences are MNHEY and SVGAGI. The CDR3 spells CASSYSGVGEGYTF. CDR3 in DNA: TGTGCCAGCAGTTACTCGGGGGTTGGGGAGGGCTACACCTTC.

The chain couples TRBV19 to TRBJ1-1; D might be TRBD1 (5 bases). V was cut by 1 base and J by 11 bases, with 11 bases left in between. The CDR3 is 12 residues long. The germline V gene has CDR1 LNHDA and CDR2 SQIVND (reference sequence). CDR3: CASSIVMGTAFF. Here the CDR3 DNA reads TGTGCCAGTAGTATAGTGATGGGGACGGCTTTCTTT.

This sequence joins TRBV6-5 and TRBJ1-1; weak D call: TRBD1 (5 bases). CDR1 is MNHEY, CDR2 SVGAGI, per germline. This CDR3 spans 13 amino acids. The V and J ends lost 7 bases and 3 bases respectively, with 12 bases between them. Here the CDR3 reads CASTLTGDTEAFF. The CDR3 region has the DNA TGTGCCAGCACCTTAACGGGGGACACTGAAGCTTTCTTT.

A single count supports this clone. This chain joins TRBV4-1 and TRBJ1-3; 10 bases are a match to TRBD1. V dropped 1 base and J dropped 2; count of bases not matched to a gene: 8. CDR3 length equals 18 residues. CDR1 is MGHRA and CDR2 is YSYEKL in the germline V gene. The CDR3 DNA follows: TGCGCCAGCAGCCAAGGGGGACAGGGGAGGCCCACTGGAAACACCATATATTTT. Its translation is CASSQGGQGRPTGNTIYF.

V gene TRBV18 combines with J gene TRBJ2-1; D is perhaps TRBD2 (6 bases). CDR1 and CDR2 (germline): KGHSH, LQKENI. Trimming cost V 1 base and J 9 bases, with 22 bases left between them. The CDR3 sequence is 17 residues long. The CDR3 reads CASSPLPGTETLGEQFF. The CDR3 nucleotides read TGTGCCAGCTCACCACTCCCGGGGACTGAAACGCTCGGTGAGCAGTTCTTC. The whole variable domain, filled in from reference TRBV18 and TRBJ2-1, reads NAGVMQNPRHLVRRRGQEARLRCSPMKGHSHVYWYRQLPEEGLKFMVYLQKENIIDESGMPKERFSAEFPKEGPSILRIQQVVRGDSAAYFCASSPLPGTETLGEQFFGPGTRLTVL.

This clone was seen just once. The genes are TRBV18 and TRBJ1-1; D is undetermined. This CDR3 spans 14 amino acids. Germline CDR1 KGHSH, CDR2 LQKENI. With 5 bases removed from V and 4 bases from J, the gap between germline ends came to 14 bases. CDR3 sequence (DNA): TGTGCCAGCTCATCCACGCAGGAAAGCACTGAAGCTTTCTTT. It encodes CASSSTQESTEAFF. The whole variable domain, remainder taken from reference TRBV18 and TRBJ1-1, is NAGVMQNPRHLVRRRGQEARLRCSPMKGHSHVYWYRQLPEEGLKFMVYLQKENIIDESGMPKERFSAEFPKEGPSILRIQQVVRGDSAAYFCASSSTQESTEAFFGQGTRLTVV.

The rearrangement links TRBV10-3 to TRBJ1-2; 7 bases map to TRBD1. The V gene's germline CDR1 is ENHRY and CDR2 SYGVKD. J gave up 2 bases and V 6 bases, and 3 bases lay outside the gene matches. The CDR3 extends over 13 amino acids. CDR3 DNA: TGTGCCATCAGGGACAGGTTAAACTATGGCTACACCTTC. It is translated as CAIRDRLNYGYTF.